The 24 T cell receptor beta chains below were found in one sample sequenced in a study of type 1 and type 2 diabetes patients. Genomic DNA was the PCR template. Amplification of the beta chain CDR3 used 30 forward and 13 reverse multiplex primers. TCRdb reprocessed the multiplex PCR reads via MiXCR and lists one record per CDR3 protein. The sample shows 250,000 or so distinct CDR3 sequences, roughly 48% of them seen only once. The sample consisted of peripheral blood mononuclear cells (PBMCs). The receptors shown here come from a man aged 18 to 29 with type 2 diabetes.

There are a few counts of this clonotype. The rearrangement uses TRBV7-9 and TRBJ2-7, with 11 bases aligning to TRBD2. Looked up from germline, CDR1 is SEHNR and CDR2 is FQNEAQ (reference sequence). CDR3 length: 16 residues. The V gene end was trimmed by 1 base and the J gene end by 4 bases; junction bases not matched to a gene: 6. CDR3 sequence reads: CASSLVSGGELYEQYF. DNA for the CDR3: TGTGCCAGCAGCTTAGTTAGCGGGGGGGAGCTTTACGAGCAGTACTTC.

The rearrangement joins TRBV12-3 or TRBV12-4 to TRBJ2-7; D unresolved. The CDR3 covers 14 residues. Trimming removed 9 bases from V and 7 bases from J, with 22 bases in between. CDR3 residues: CASSISPPLGEQYF. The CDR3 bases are TGTGCCAGTAGTATTTCCCCTCCCTTGGGGGAGCAGTACTTC.

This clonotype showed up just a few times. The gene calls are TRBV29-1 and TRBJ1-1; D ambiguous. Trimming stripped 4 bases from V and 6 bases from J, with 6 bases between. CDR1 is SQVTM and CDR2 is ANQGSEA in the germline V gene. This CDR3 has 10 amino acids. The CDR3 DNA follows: TGCAGCGTTGGGTCCCCTGAAGCTTTCTTT. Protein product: CSVGSPEAFF.

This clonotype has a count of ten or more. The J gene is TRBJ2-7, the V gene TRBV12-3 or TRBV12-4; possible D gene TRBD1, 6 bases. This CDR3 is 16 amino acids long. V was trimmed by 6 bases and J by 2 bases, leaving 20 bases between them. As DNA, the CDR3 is TGTGCCAGCAGGCACAGACAGGATATCTGGCCCTACGAGCAGTACTTC. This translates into CASRHRQDIWPYEQYF.

The DNA for the CDR3 is TGTGCCAGCAAATCCCGGGACGGATCCTACGAGCAGTACTTC. Translation: CASKSRDGSYEQYF. V and J are TRBV28 and TRBJ2-7, with D perhaps TRBD1 or TRBD2 (5 bases each). Germline CDR1 MDHEN, CDR2 SYDVKM. V lost 7 bases and J lost 1, with 14 bases in between. The CDR3 runs to 14 residues.

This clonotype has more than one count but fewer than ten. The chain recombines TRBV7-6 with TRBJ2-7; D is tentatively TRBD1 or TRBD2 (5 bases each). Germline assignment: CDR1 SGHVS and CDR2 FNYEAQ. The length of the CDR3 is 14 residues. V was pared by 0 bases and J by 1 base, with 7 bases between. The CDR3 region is CASSLAGVSYEQYF. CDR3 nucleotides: TGTGCCAGCAGCTTAGCGGGGGTATCCTACGAGCAGTACTTC.

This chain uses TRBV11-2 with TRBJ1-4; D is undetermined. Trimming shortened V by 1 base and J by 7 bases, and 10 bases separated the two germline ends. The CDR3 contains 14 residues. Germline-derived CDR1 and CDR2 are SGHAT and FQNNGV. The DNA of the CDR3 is TGTGCCAGCAGCTTAGGGGGTGGGAGTGAAAAACTGTTTTTT. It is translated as CASSLGGGSEKLFF.

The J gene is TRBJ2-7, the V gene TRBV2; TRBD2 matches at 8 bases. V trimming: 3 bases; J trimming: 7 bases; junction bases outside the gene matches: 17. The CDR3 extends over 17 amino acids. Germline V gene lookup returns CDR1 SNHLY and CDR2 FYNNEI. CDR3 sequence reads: CASSDTGAGVGDNEQYF. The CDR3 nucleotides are TGTGCCAGCAGTGATACTGGAGCGGGAGTGGGCGACAATGAGCAGTACTTC.

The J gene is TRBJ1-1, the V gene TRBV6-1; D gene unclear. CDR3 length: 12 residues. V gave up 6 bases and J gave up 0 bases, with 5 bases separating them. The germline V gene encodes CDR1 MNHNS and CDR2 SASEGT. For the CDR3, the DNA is TGTGCCAGCAGGAGCCTGAACACTGAAGCTTTCTTT. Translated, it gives CASRSLNTEAFF.

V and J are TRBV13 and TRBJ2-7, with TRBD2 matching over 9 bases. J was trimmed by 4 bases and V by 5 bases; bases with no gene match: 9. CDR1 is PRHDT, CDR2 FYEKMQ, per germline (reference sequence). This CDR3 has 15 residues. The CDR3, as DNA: TGTGCCAGCAGCCCCGCGGGAGGGCCGAGGTACGAGCAGTACTTC. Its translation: CASSPAGGPRYEQYF.

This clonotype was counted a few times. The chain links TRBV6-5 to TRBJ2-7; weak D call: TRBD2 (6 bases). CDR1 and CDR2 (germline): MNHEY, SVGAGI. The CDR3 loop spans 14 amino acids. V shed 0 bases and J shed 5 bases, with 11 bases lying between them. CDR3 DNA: TGTGCCAGCAGTTACTCAAACGGGGGTAACGAGCAGTACTTC. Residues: CASSYSNGGNEQYF.

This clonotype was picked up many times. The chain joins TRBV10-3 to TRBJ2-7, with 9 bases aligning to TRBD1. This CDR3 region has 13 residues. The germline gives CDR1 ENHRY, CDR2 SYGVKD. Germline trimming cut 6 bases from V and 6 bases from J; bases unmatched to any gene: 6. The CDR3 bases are TGTGCCATCAGCAGAAAGACAGGGGGCGAGCAGTACTTC. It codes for CAISRKTGGEQYF.

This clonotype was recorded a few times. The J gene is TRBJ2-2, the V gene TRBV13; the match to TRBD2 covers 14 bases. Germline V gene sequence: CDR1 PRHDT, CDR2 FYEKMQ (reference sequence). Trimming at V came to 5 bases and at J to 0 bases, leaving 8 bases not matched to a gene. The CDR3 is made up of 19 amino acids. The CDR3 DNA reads TGTGCCAGCAGCCCACGGGGACTAGCGGGGGCGACGAACACCGGGGAGCTGTTTTTT. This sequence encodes CASSPRGLAGATNTGELFF.

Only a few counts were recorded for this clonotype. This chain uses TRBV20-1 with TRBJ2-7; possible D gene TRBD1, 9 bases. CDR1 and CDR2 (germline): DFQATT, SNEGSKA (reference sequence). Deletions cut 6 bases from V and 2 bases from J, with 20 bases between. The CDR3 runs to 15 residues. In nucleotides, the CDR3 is TGCAGTGCCCCGGGGGGGGGACAGGGTACCTACGAGCAGTACTTC. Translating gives CSAPGGGQGTYEQYF.

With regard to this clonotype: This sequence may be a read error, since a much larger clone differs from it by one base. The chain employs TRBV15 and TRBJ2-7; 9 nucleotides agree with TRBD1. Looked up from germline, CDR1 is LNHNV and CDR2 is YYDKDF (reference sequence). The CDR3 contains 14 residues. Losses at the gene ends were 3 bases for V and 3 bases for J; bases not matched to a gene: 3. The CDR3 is CATSSRDRDYEQYF. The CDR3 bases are TGTGCCACCAGCAGCCGGGACAGGGACTACGAGCAGTACTTC.

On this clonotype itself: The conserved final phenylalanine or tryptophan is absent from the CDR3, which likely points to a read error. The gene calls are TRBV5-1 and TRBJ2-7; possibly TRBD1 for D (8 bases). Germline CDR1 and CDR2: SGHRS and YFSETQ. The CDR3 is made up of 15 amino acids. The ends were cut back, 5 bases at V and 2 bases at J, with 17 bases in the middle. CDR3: CASSPNRGGTYEQYL. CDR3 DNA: TGCGCCAGCAGTCCTAACAGGGGGGGGACCTACGAGCAGTACCTC.

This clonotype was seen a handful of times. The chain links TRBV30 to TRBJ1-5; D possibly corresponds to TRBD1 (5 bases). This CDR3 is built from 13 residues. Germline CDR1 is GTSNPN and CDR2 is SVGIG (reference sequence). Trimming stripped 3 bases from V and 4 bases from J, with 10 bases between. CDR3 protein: CAWRGGTNQPQHF. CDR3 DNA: TGTGCCTGGAGGGGGGGTACGAATCAGCCCCAGCATTTT.

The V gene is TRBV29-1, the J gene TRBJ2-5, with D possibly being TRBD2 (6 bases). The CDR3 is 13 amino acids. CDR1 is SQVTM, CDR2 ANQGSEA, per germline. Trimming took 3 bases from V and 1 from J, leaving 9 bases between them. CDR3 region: CSVEDYLQETQYF. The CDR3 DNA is TGCAGCGTTGAGGACTACCTCCAAGAGACCCAGTACTTC.

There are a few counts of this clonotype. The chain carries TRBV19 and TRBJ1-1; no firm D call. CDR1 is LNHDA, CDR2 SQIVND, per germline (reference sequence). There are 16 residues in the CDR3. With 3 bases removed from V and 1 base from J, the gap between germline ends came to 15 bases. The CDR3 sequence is CASSIPGRPRNTEAFF. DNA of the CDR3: TGTGCCAGTAGTATCCCAGGACGTCCCCGGAACACTGAAGCTTTCTTT. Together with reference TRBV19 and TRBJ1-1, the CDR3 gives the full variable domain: DGGITQSPKYLFRKEGQNVTLSCEQNLNHDAMYWYRQDPGQGLRLIYYSQIVNDFQKGDIAEGYSVSREKKESFPLTVTSAQKNPTAFYLCASSIPGRPRNTEAFFGQGTRLTVV.

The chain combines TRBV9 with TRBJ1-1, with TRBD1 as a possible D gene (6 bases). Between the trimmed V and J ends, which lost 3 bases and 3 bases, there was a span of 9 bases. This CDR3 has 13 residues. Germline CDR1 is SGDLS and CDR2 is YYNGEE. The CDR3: CASSADSYTEAFF. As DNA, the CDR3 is TGTGCCAGCAGCGCGGACAGCTACACTGAAGCTTTCTTT.

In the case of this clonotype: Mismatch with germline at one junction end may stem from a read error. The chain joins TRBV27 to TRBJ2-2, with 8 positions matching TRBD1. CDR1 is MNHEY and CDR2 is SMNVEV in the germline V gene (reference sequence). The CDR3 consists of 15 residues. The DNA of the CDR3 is TGTGCCATCAGTGAGCAGGGGGCAGACACCGGGGAGCTGTTTTTT. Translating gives CAISEQGADTGELFF.

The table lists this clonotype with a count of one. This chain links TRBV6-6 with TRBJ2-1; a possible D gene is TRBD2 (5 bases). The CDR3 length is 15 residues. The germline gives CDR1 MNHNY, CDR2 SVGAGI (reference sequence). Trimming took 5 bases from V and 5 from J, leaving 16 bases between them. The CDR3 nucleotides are TGTGCCAGCAGTCCCCCGCGGCTAGCAAACAATGAGCAGTTCTTC. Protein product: CASSPPRLANNEQFF.

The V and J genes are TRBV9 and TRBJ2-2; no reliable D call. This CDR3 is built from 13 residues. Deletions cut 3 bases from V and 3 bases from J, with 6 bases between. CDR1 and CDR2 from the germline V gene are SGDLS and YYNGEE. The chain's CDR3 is CASSAEDTGELFF. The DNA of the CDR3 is TGTGCCAGCAGCGCCGAGGACACCGGGGAGCTGTTTTTT.

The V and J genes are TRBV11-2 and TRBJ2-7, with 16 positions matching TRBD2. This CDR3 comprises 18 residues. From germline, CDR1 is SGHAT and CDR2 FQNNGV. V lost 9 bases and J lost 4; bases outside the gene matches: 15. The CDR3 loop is CARSVSPGLAGGDYEQYF. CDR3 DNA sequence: TGTGCCAGGAGTGTTTCGCCGGGACTAGCGGGAGGGGATTACGAGCAGTACTTC.